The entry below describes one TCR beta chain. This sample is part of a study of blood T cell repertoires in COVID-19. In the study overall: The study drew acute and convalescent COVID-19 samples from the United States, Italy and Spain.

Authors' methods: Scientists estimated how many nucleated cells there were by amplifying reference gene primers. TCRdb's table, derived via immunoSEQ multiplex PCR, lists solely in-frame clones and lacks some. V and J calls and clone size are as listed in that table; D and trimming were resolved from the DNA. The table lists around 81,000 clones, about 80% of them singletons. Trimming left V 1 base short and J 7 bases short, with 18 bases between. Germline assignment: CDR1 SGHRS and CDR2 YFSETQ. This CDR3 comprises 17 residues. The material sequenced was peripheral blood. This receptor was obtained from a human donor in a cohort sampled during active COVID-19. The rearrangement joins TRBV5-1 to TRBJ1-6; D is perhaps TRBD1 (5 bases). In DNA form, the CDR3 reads TGCGCCAGCAGCTTGTATGGGGCGATCGATGGCAATTCACCCCTCCACTTT. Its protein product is CASSLYGAIDGNSPLHF.